A single sample gave rise to the 20 T cell receptor beta chains below, sequenced in a study of early T cells in non-severe SARS-CoV-2 infection. TCRdb processed the 5' RACE reads anew with MiXCR; each CDR3 protein has one entry. The sample carries about 77,000 distinct CDR3 sequences, about 9.6% recorded once. Sequencing was done on a sample of whole blood. These receptors were obtained from an adult who was a healthcare worker with PCR-confirmed SARS-CoV-2 infection or an uninfected control (not recorded which).

This clonotype was seen a handful of times. The genes are TRBV10-3 and TRBJ2-7; TRBD2 matches at 10 bases. The germline V gene encodes CDR1 ENHRY and CDR2 SYGVKD. The CDR3 length is 11 residues. The CDR3 is CAASGSYEQYF. The DNA for the CDR3 is TGTGCGGCTAGCGGGAGTTACGAGCAGTACTTC.

In its sample, this clonotype was seen many times. The J gene is TRBJ2-3, the V gene TRBV11-2; maybe TRBD2 (5 bases). V lost 5 bases to trimming and J lost 6 bases, with 12 bases between them. CDR1 is SGHAT, CDR2 FQNNGV, per germline. CDR3 length: 13 amino acids. The CDR3 is CASSPPPGDTQYF. In DNA, the CDR3 is TGTGCCAGCAGCCCCCCACCGGGGGATACGCAGTATTTT.

This chain joins TRBV27 and TRBJ2-5; 7 positions agree with TRBD2. The ends lost 7 bases at V and 9 bases at J; junction bases unmatched: 14. The CDR3 is made up of 14 amino acids. The germline gives CDR1 MNHEY, CDR2 SMNVEV (reference sequence). The CDR3 sequence: CASTHLADLSSQYF. CDR3 coding DNA: TGTGCCAGCACACACCTAGCGGATCTGAGTTCCCAGTACTTC.

This clonotype was detected many times. The chain carries TRBV7-2 and TRBJ2-5; 14 bases match TRBD2. V was clipped by 5 bases and J by 3 bases; unmatched bases: 17. Germline V gives CDR1 SGHTA, CDR2 FQGNSA. CDR3 length: 20 residues. The CDR3 region has the DNA TGTGCCAGCAGCGTGAGGGGGACTAGCGGGAGTAGAGCGCGTAAAGAGACCCAGTACTTC. Translated: CASSVRGTSGSRARKETQYF.

Ten or more counts support this clonotype. V is TRBV5-1 and J is TRBJ2-3; 7 bases match TRBD2. The germline CDR1 and CDR2 sequences are SGHRS and YFSETQ. The V segment lost 1 base and the J segment 0 bases; nucleotides outside the gene matches: 5. This CDR3 is 16 amino acids long. The CDR3 is CASSLRGGGSTDTQYF. CDR3 sequence (DNA): TGCGCCAGCAGCTTGAGAGGCGGGGGAAGCACAGATACGCAGTATTTT.

This clonotype appeared a few times. This sequence joins TRBV20-1 and TRBJ1-4; 7 bases agree with TRBD1. The CDR3 contains 16 residues. Unmatched junction bases numbered 12, after V lost 6 bases and J lost 2 bases. Per the germline V gene, CDR1 is DFQATT and CDR2 is SNEGSKA (reference sequence). The chain's CDR3 is CSAGLVRGSTNEKLFF. CDR3 in DNA: TGCAGTGCAGGCCTTGTCAGGGGGAGCACTAATGAAAAACTGTTTTTT.

This chain uses TRBV30 with TRBJ1-5; a possible D gene is TRBD1 (5 bases). The germline gives CDR1 GTSNPN, CDR2 SVGIG (reference sequence). The CDR3 is made up of 13 amino acids. V shed 0 bases and J shed 7 bases, with 10 bases lying between them. The CDR3 here is CAWSVLGGQPQHF. The CDR3 region has the DNA TGTGCCTGGAGTGTACTGGGGGGACAGCCCCAGCATTTT.

The chain joins TRBV13 to TRBJ2-5, with 7 bases lining up with TRBD2. The CDR3 is 15 residues long. Per the germline V gene, CDR1 is PRHDT and CDR2 is FYEKMQ (reference sequence). J gave up 5 bases and V 5 bases, and 11 bases lay outside the gene matches. CDR3 amino acids: CASSQQAGSGETQYF. CDR3 bases: TGTGCCAGCAGCCAACAAGCGGGGTCGGGGGAGACCCAGTACTTC.

At least ten counts were recorded for this clonotype. The chain links TRBV5-1 to TRBJ2-3; 9 nucleotides agree with TRBD2. The CDR3 sequence is 15 residues long. The J segment lost 6 bases and the V segment lost 4 bases, leaving 9 bases of the junction unmatched. Germline V CDR1 and CDR2: SGHRS, YFSETQ. This CDR3 reads CASSRLAGVVDTQYF. The DNA for the CDR3 is TGCGCCAGCAGCCGGTTAGCGGGAGTAGTGGATACGCAGTATTTT.

This clonotype appeared many times. J is TRBJ2-2 and V is TRBV30, with 11 bases fitting TRBD1. The V gene's germline CDR1 is GTSNPN and CDR2 SVGIG (reference sequence). V was clipped by 6 bases and J by 3 bases; unmatched bases: 3. The CDR3 extends over 14 amino acids. CDR3 sequence reads: CACRGQGDTGELFF. The CDR3 DNA reads TGTGCCTGCCGGGGACAGGGGGACACCGGGGAGCTGTTTTTT.

This sequence joins TRBV25-1 and TRBJ2-7; 9 positions agree with TRBD2. J gave up 1 base and V 6 bases, and 4 bases lay outside the gene matches. Germline values: CDR1 MGHDK, CDR2 SYGVNS. The CDR3 extends over 14 amino acids. The CDR3 nucleotides read TGTGCCAGCAGCCCCAGCGGGAGGTCCTACGAGCAGTACTTC. Protein product: CASSPSGRSYEQYF.

In this sample, this clonotype turned up a few times. The chain employs TRBV11-1 and TRBJ1-6; D may be TRBD1 (6 bases). The V end was cut by 5 bases, the J end by 14 bases, with 16 bases between. The V gene's germline CDR1 is SGHAT and CDR2 FQDESV (reference sequence). The CDR3 covers 13 residues. The CDR3 region is CASSQQRGGTLHF. The CDR3 DNA sequence: TGTGCCAGCAGCCAGCAGAGGGGGGGGACCCTCCACTTT.

This clonotype was counted a few times. The chain recombines TRBV29-1 with TRBJ2-2; possible D gene TRBD2, 6 bases. The V and J ends lost 4 bases and 6 bases respectively, with 12 bases between them. The CDR3 sequence is 13 residues long. Germline-derived CDR1 and CDR2 are SQVTM and ANQGSEA. The CDR3 sequence: CSVVGLFSGELFF. In DNA form, the CDR3 reads TGCAGCGTTGTAGGACTATTTTCCGGGGAGCTGTTTTTT.

To note about this clonotype: A clone one base away is much larger, so this may be a read error. The chain carries TRBV12-3 or TRBV12-4 and TRBJ1-1, with unresolved D. This CDR3 has 13 amino acids. The CDR3: CASSFDRDTVAFF. CDR3 DNA sequence: TGTGCCAGCAGTTTTGACCGCGACACTGTAGCTTTCTTT.

This clonotype was seen at least ten times. The chain recombines TRBV20-1 with TRBJ2-2; no clear D gene. CDR1 DFQATT and CDR2 SNEGSKA come from the germline V gene (reference sequence). V was clipped by 2 bases and J by 1 base, with 8 bases between them. This CDR3 is 14 amino acids long. The CDR3 region is CSARKKVNTGELFF. DNA for the CDR3: TGCAGTGCTAGAAAGAAAGTGAACACCGGGGAGCTGTTTTTT.

This clonotype rates as large. The chain uses TRBV14 and TRBJ2-7; D perhaps matches TRBD1 (6 bases). Trimming took off 4 bases at V and 7 bases at J, with 11 bases between the two ends. This CDR3 contains 12 residues. Germline V gene data show CDR1 as SGHDN and CDR2 as FVKESK. Here the CDR3 reads CASSPRGLEQYF. The CDR3 DNA reads TGTGCCAGCAGCCCCAGGGGTTTGGAGCAGTACTTC.

The chain uses TRBV27 and TRBJ1-1, with 8 bases aligning to TRBD1. The CDR3 runs 14 residues. From germline, CDR1 is MNHEY and CDR2 SMNVEV (reference sequence). Trimming took 3 bases from V and 5 from J; bases not matched to a gene: 5. The DNA for the CDR3 is TGTGCCAGCAGTTTGGAAACAGGGGGGACTGAAGCTTTCTTT. Translated, it gives CASSLETGGTEAFF.

Comment on this clonotype: A much larger clone lies one base from this, so it may be a read error. The chain uses TRBV7-9 and TRBJ2-1; D could derive from TRBD1 or TRBD2 (5 bases each). Germline V lookup: CDR1 SEHNR, CDR2 FQNEAQ (reference sequence). The CDR3 length is 13 residues. DNA of the CDR3: TGTGTCAGCAGCTCCTTGGGGGAAAATGAGCAGTTCTTC. Its translation is CVSSSLGENEQFF.

This clonotype was counted ten times or more. The chain combines TRBV3-1 with TRBJ1-5, with D possibly TRBD1 on 5 matching bases. V gave up 5 bases and J gave up 2 bases, with 10 bases separating them. Germline assignment: CDR1 LGHDT and CDR2 YNNKEL (reference sequence). CDR3 length equals 14 residues. The CDR3 DNA follows: TGTGCCAGCAGCTCCTTGGGACGCAATCAGCCCCAGCATTTT. Amino acid sequence: CASSSLGRNQPQHF.

This clonotype was seen ten or more times. V gene TRBV5-1 combines with J gene TRBJ2-5, with D perhaps matching TRBD1 (6 bases). The CDR3 extends over 15 amino acids. V dropped 1 base and J dropped 2 bases, with 12 bases sitting between them. Looked up from germline, CDR1 is SGHRS and CDR2 is YFSETQ. The CDR3 spells CASSLSGGVQETQYF. DNA for the CDR3: TGCGCCAGCAGCTTGAGTGGGGGCGTGCAAGAGACCCAGTACTTC.